Included here is one T cell receptor (beta chain) sequence, with context. This sample was included in a study of T-cell memory formation after mild COVID-19. Via MiXCR, TCRdb re-called the 5' RACE reads, giving one row per CDR3 protein. The table has approximately 250,000 distinct CDR3 sequences, roughly a sixth seen once. The CDR3 spans 15 residues. Germline V gene sequence: CDR1 SGHKS, CDR2 YYEKEE (reference sequence). Between the trimmed V and J ends, which lost 0 bases and 3 bases, there was a span of 12 bases. The chain joins TRBV5-5 to TRBJ1-2, with D maybe TRBD1 (5 bases). The sequence was collected from a man aged 18-30 years who had mild COVID-19 (a few samples of this study predate the infection). Cell type and time point are not known. Sequencing was done on a sample of PBMCs or a T cell subset sorted from them (not recorded which). The CDR3 bases are TGTGCCAGCAGCTTGGCTCGGACATTTCACTATGGCTACACCTTC. It yields the protein CASSLARTFHYGYTF.